This TCR beta chain stems from a study of T cell responses to AZD1222 COVID-19 vaccine. General study points: At baseline, just a handful of AZD1222 recipients tested seropositive. Repertoires were obtained solely post-peak T cell response.

About this clone: The antigen remains unidentified.

The CDR3 is 15 residues long. Trimming cost V 10 bases and J 1 base, with 20 bases left between them. The germline V gene has CDR1 SGHRS and CDR2 YFSETQ. Using immunoSEQ multiplex PCR, the repertoire was profiled, and TCRdb retains in-frame clones only, with some absent. The repertoire holds 75,000 to 90,000 clones, around nine tenths seen once, with under 3% in the top ten. This receptor was obtained from an adult in good health. This sample comprised peripheral blood, obtained on day 0 of AZD1222 vaccination. V and J are TRBV5-1 and TRBJ2-5; TRBD1 or TRBD2 may be the D gene (7 bases each). CDR3 in DNA: TGCGCCCGCGCCCAGGGGGGGGGCCTCCAAGAGACCCAGTACTTC. Translating it yields CARAQGGGLQETQYF.